Shown below are 15 T cell receptor beta chains from a single sample sequenced in a study of T cell responses to AZD1222 COVID-19 vaccine. TCRdb's copy holds only in-frame clones and misses some; the assay was immunoSEQ multiplex PCR. The sample has some 120,000 clones; about 90% are singletons. Here the sequenced sample was peripheral blood, taken on day 0 of AZD1222 vaccination. The receptors shown here come from an adult in good health.

This clone has a single count. J is TRBJ2-7 and V is TRBV4-2; 7 positions match TRBD2. The CDR3 consists of 16 residues. Germline trimming cut 0 bases from V and 3 bases from J; bases unmatched to any gene: 8. Per germline, CDR1 LGHNA and CDR2 YNFKEQ. The CDR3 sequence: CASSQDQGLDFYEQYF. CDR3 DNA sequence: TGTGCCAGCAGCCAAGATCAAGGACTAGACTTCTACGAGCAGTACTTC.

This chain links TRBV19 with TRBJ2-7; D perhaps matches TRBD1 (6 bases). Trimming removed 7 bases at V and 2 bases at J, with 12 bases between. This CDR3 is built from 13 residues. Germline V CDR1 and CDR2: LNHDA, SQIVND (reference sequence). CDR3 in DNA: TGTGCCAGTAATCCTGGGACACCCTACGAGCAGTACTTC. Its protein is CASNPGTPYEQYF.

This clone was seen a single time. This chain connects TRBV7-9 to TRBJ2-7; D uncertain. The CDR3 is 16 residues long. Germline values: CDR1 SEHNR, CDR2 FQNEAQ (reference sequence). V was shortened by 0 bases and J by 3 bases, with 15 bases between the two germline ends. The CDR3 coding sequence is TGTGCCAGCAGCTTAGCCCCCGTGAAGAGTTACTACGAGCAGTACTTC. Its translation: CASSLAPVKSYYEQYF.

CDR3 in DNA: TGTGCCAGCAGCTTACCCGAAGAGGGCTACAATGAGCAGTTCTTC. Residues: CASSLPEEGYNEQFF. The rearrangement joins TRBV7-3 to TRBJ2-1; tentative D call: TRBD2 (5 bases). V dropped 2 bases and J dropped 3 bases, with 11 bases sitting between them. The CDR3 sequence is 15 residues long. The germline V gene encodes CDR1 SGHTA and CDR2 FQGTGA. The full variable domain, its missing parts supplied by reference TRBV7-3 and TRBJ2-1, is GAGVSQTPSNKVTEKGKYVELRCDPISGHTALYWYRQSLGQGPEFLIYFQGTGAADDSGLPNDRFFAVRPEGSVSTLKIQRTERGDSAVYLCASSLPEEGYNEQFFGPGTRLTVL.

V is TRBV27 and J is TRBJ2-2; TRBD2 matches 9 bases. There are 14 residues in the CDR3. Germline values: CDR1 MNHEY, CDR2 SMNVEV (reference sequence). The V gene end was trimmed by 8 bases and the J gene end by 7 bases; junction bases not matched to a gene: 8. In DNA form, the CDR3 reads TGTGCCAGCGGGTCTAGCGGGGCGGGCGGGGAGCTGTTTTTT. Translation: CASGSSGAGGELFF.

The V gene is TRBV30, the J gene TRBJ2-7; the D gene is possibly TRBD2 (5 bases). Germline V gene data show CDR1 as GTSNPN and CDR2 as SVGIG (reference sequence). This CDR3 is 15 amino acids long. Between the trimmed V and J ends, which lost 1 base and 3 bases, there was a span of 16 bases. CDR3 sequence reads: CAWSALLGGDYEQYF. The CDR3 DNA is TGTGCCTGGAGTGCCCTACTAGGTGGGGACTACGAGCAGTACTTC.

A single count supports this clone. The chain joins TRBV6-1 to TRBJ1-6; the D gene is possibly TRBD1 (5 bases). Trimming took 4 bases from V and 5 from J, leaving 15 bases between them. Germline loops: CDR1 MNHNS, CDR2 SASEGT. CDR3 length equals 16 residues. The CDR3 DNA is TGTGCCAGCAGTGGGAACCCGGGACTAAATAATTCACCCCTCCACTTT. Translation: CASSGNPGLNNSPLHF.

The chain carries TRBV28 and TRBJ1-2; D unclear. Germline-derived CDR1 and CDR2 are MDHEN and SYDVKM. V lost 3 bases and J 1 base, leaving 9 bases between the germline ends. CDR3 length equals 14 residues. The CDR3 region is CASSFARINYGYTF. The CDR3 DNA is TGTGCCAGCAGTTTTGCCCGAATTAACTATGGCTACACCTTC.

V and J are TRBV11-3 and TRBJ2-2, with D unclear. This CDR3 region has 14 residues. In germline, CDR1 is SGHNT, CDR2 YENEEA. V dropped 1 base and J dropped 1 base, with 4 bases sitting between them. The CDR3: CASSLAGNTGELFF. In DNA, the CDR3 is TGTGCCAGCAGCTTAGCCGGGAACACCGGGGAGCTGTTTTTT.

V usage is TRBV28 and J usage is TRBJ1-5; perhaps TRBD1 as D (5 bases). The CDR3 totals 14 residues. CDR1 and CDR2 from the germline V gene are MDHEN and SYDVKM. V was clipped by 5 bases and J by 7 bases, with 15 bases between them. The CDR3, as DNA: TGTGCCAGCAGTCGGGCCCTGGGGGTGCAGCCCCAGCATTTT. It specifies CASSRALGVQPQHF.

The CDR3 DNA reads as TGTGCCAGCAGCCTATCCGGGACTAGCGGGACGTACGAGCAGTACTTC. It encodes CASSLSGTSGTYEQYF. The chain links TRBV3-1 (or the pseudogene TRBV3-2) to TRBJ2-7, with 13 bases matching TRBD2. CDR1 and CDR2 from the germline V gene are LGHDT and YNNKEL (reference sequence). This CDR3 comprises 16 residues. V trimming: 4 bases; J trimming: 4 bases; junction bases outside the gene matches: 7.

The chain couples TRBV27 to TRBJ2-7; D may match TRBD1 or TRBD2 (6 bases each). CDR3 size: 14 residues. Between the trimmed V and J ends, which lost 2 bases and 2 bases, there was a span of 10 bases. Looked up from germline, CDR1 is MNHEY and CDR2 is SMNVEV (reference sequence). For the CDR3, the DNA is TGTGCCAGCAGTTTAACAGGGAGGACCTACGAGCAGTACTTC. Translation: CASSLTGRTYEQYF.

The J gene is TRBJ1-5, the V gene TRBV3-1 (or the pseudogene TRBV3-2); 10 positions agree with TRBD1. The V gene's germline CDR1 is LGHDT and CDR2 YNNKEL (reference sequence). The CDR3 is made up of 17 amino acids. The V and J ends lost 0 bases and 5 bases, in that order; junction bases with no gene match: 7. The CDR3 bases are TGTGCCAGCAGCCAAGATCACGGGACAGGGGTTCATCAGCCCCAGCATTTT. It yields the protein CASSQDHGTGVHQPQHF.

The chain combines TRBV23-1 with TRBJ1-5; 8 positions match TRBD1. TRBV23-1 is assigned to the ORF class and has an uncertain function. V lost 1 base and J lost 6; bases outside the gene matches: 8. This CDR3 spans 16 amino acids. In nucleotides, the CDR3 is TGCGCCAGCAGTCAATACCGGACAGGGTTCGGTCAGCCCCAGCATTTT. Its protein product is CASSQYRTGFGQPQHF.

V is TRBV10-3 and J is TRBJ2-1, with TRBD2 matching 8 bases. This CDR3 has 13 residues. Germline V gives CDR1 ENHRY, CDR2 SYGVKD. V was pared by 8 bases and J by 4 bases, with 4 bases of the junction left unmatched. This chain's CDR3 is CAIFAGGYNEQFF. The CDR3 DNA is TGTGCCATCTTTGCGGGAGGTTACAATGAGCAGTTCTTC.